This entry is about one T cell receptor (beta chain). The sample comes from a study of cytomegalovirus exposure and HLA in healthy donors. Sequenced by immunoSEQ multiplex PCR; TCRdb stores in-frame clones only, minus some. Of about 75,000 clones listed, about 82% are singletons. Germline values: CDR1 SGHNT, CDR2 YENEEA. The germline V and J ends were trimmed by 5 bases and 5 bases, with 13 bases remaining between them. The CDR3 sequence is 14 residues long. Sequencing used PBMCs. The sequence derives from a man aged 25-45 years in good health and CMV-seronegative. The V call is TRBV11-3, the J call TRBJ1-5; D possibly corresponds to TRBD1 (5 bases). The CDR3 loop is CASSLTGGDQPQHF. The DNA for the CDR3 is TGTGCCAGCAGCCTAACGGGGGGGGATCAGCCCCAGCATTTT.